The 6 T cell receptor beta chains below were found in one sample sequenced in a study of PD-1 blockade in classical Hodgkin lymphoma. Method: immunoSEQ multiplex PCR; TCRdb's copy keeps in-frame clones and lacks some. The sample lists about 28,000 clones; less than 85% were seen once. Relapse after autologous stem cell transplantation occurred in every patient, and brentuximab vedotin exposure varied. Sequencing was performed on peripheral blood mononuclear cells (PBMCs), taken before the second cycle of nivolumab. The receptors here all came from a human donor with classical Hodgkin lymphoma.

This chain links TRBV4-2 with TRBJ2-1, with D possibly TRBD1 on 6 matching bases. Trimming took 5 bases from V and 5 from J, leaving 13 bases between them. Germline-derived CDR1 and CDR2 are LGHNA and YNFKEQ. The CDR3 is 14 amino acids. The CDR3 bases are TGTGCCAGCAGCTTAGCAGGGGAGAACAATGAGCAGTTCTTC. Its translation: CASSLAGENNEQFF.

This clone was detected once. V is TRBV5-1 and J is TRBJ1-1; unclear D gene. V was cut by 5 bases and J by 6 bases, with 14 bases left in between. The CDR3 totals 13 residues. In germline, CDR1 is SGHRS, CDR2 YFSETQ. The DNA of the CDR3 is TGCGCCAGCAGTTCGAGGGAAGAGGCTGAAGCTTTCTTT. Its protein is CASSSREEAEAFF.

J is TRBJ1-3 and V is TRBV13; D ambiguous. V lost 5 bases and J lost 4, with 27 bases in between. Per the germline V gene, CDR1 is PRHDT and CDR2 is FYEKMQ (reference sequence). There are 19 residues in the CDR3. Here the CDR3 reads CASSLANPFPGDLGNTIYF. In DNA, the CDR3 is TGTGCCAGCAGCCTAGCTAACCCCTTTCCCGGGGATTTGGGAAACACCATATATTTT.

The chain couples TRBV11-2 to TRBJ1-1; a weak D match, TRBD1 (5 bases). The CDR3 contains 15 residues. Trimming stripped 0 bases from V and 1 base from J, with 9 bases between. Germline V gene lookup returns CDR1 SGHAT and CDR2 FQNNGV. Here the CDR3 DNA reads TGTGCCAGCAGCTTAGACCAGGGCTCGAACACTGAAGCTTTCTTT. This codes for CASSLDQGSNTEAFF.

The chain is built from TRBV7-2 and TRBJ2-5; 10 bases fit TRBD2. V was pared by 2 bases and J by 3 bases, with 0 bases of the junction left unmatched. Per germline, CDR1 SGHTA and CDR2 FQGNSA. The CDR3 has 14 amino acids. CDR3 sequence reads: CASSLLAGEETQYF. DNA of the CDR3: TGTGCCAGCAGCTTACTAGCGGGGGAAGAGACCCAGTACTTC.

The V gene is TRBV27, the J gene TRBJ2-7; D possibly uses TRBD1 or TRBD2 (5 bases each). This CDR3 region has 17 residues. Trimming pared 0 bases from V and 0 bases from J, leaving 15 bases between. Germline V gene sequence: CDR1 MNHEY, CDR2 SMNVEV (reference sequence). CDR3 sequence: CASSLSRGPRSSYEQYF. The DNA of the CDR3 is TGTGCCAGCAGTTTATCGAGGGGACCCCGCAGCTCCTACGAGCAGTACTTC.